This T cell receptor beta chain came from a study of cytomegalovirus exposure and HLA in healthy donors. Overall study findings and caveats: According to reports, the classifier identified cytomegalovirus status with high specificity and sensitivity. Altogether, 160 or so TCR beta chains were recorded as cytomegalovirus-associated.

J lost 4 bases, V lost 6 bases, and 7 bases had no gene match. There are 16 residues in the CDR3. The germline V gene has CDR1 KGHSH and CDR2 LQKENI. The data were produced by immunoSEQ multiplex PCR, yet TCRdb's version contains in-frame clones alone and is incomplete. Of 250,000 to 350,000 clones listed, 88% are singletons. A word on this clone: The antigen is not known.

Sequenced: PBMCs. The receptor's source is a woman under 30 in good health and CMV-seronegative. The chain couples TRBV18 to TRBJ2-1, with 12 bases fitting TRBD2. The CDR3 here is CASSIKTSGRYNEQFF. The CDR3 nucleotides read TGTGCCAGCTCCATCAAGACTAGCGGGAGATACAATGAGCAGTTCTTC.